This T cell receptor beta chain is drawn from a study of technical replicates of blood from a handful of donors. The CDR3 loop spans 13 amino acids. Germline-derived CDR1 and CDR2 are SGHKS and YYEKEE (reference sequence). Trimming took off 6 bases at V and 3 bases at J, with 10 bases between the two ends. Some clones are missing from TCRdb's copy, which holds only in-frame ones; the method was immunoSEQ multiplex PCR. This sample has about 67,000 clones, with roughly 98% found just once. This TCR derives from a human donor in good health. What was sequenced was T cells isolated from PBMCs. The gene calls are TRBV5-5 and TRBJ1-3, with D possibly being TRBD1 (5 bases). CDR3 amino acids: CASNRGYGNTIYF. The CDR3 nucleotides are TGTGCCAGCAATCGGGGGTATGGAAACACCATATATTTT.